The clone carrying this T cell receptor (beta chain) has just a few counts. These data belong to a study of blood T cell repertoires in COVID-19. Study at large: COVID-19 samples from acute and convalescent phases originated in the United States, Italy and Spain. The cDNA or gDNA used as material had been derived from T cells, B-cell-depleted T cells, or PBMCs.

The V end lost 2 bases, the J end lost 3 bases, and 17 bases lay between the germline ends. Germline values: CDR1 SNHLY, CDR2 FYNNEI. This CDR3 contains 16 residues. Authors' methods: Reference gene primers were amplified, and this amplification served to estimate nucleated cell counts. Profiled with immunoSEQ multiplex PCR; TCRdb holds only in-frame clones, not every one. V and J calls plus clone size are reproduced from that table; the DNA served to infer D and trimming. The table lists some 45,000 clones, over 75% of them singletons. Specimen: peripheral blood. The clonotype was recovered from a human donor in a cohort sampled during active COVID-19. J is TRBJ2-7 and V is TRBV2, with a tentative D call TRBD1 (6 bases). CDR3 bases: TGTGCCAGCAGTGAATTGGTGGGGGCAAGGGACTACGAGCAGTACTTC. Translation gives CASSELVGARDYEQYF. Looking up the rest from reference TRBV2 and TRBJ2-7 gives the full variable domain: EPEVTQTPSHQVTQMGQEVILRCVPISNHLYFYWYRQILGQKVEFLVSFYNNEISEKSEIFDDQFSVERPDGSNFTLKIRSTKLEDSAMYFCASSELVGARDYEQYFGPGTRLTVT.